Reported below is one T cell receptor beta chain. Sequenced by immunoSEQ multiplex PCR; TCRdb stores in-frame clones only, minus some. The sample records over 250,000 clones, around 89% being singletons. This specimen comes from a study of blood T cell repertoires in COVID-19. The overall study: PBMCs, B-cell-depleted T cells, or T cells provided the cDNA or gDNA that made up the material.

The germline gives CDR1 GTSNPN, CDR2 SVGIG (reference sequence). The CDR3 runs to 13 residues. V was pared by 0 bases and J by 7 bases, with 12 bases between. The clonotype was recovered from a woman in her thirties or forties who had recovered from COVID-19. The rearrangement links TRBV30 to TRBJ1-2; D may be TRBD1 (6 bases). What was sequenced was peripheral blood. CDR3 in DNA: TGTGCCTGGAGTGTATTAGGCAGGGGTGGCTACACCTTC. Protein: CAWSVLGRGGYTF.